These 14 T cell receptor beta chains originate from one sample sequenced in a study of CD4 T cells in relation to SARS-CoV-2 and coronaviruses. These receptors have no identified antigens. The unexposed donors gave CD4+ T cells in 2011-2018, prior to COVID-19. Isolation of CD4+ T cells took place after nine to ten days in culture. TCRdb's copy holds only in-frame clones and misses some; the assay was immunoSEQ multiplex PCR. The data show 16,000 or so clones, 78% seen once. Sequences were obtained from CD4+ T cells from PBMCs, cultured in vitro. The receptors here all came from a human donor in good health.

This chain uses TRBV5-1 with TRBJ2-5, with a possible D match to TRBD2 (5 bases). CDR3 length equals 14 residues. From germline, CDR1 is SGHRS and CDR2 YFSETQ. Trimming removed 4 bases at V and 7 bases at J, with 17 bases between. The DNA for the CDR3 is TGCGCCAGCAGCCCGGGGAGCTGGGAGACGACCCAGTACTTC. It is translated as CASSPGSWETTQYF.

The gene calls are TRBV5-1 and TRBJ2-1; perhaps TRBD2 as D (6 bases). Germline V gene lookup returns CDR1 SGHRS and CDR2 YFSETQ. Trimming stripped 1 base from V and 2 bases from J, with 16 bases between. The CDR3 loop spans 17 amino acids. CDR3 sequence: CASSLSSLREAYNEQFF. DNA of the CDR3: TGCGCCAGCAGCTTGAGTAGTTTGCGGGAAGCCTACAATGAGCAGTTCTTC.

CDR3: CASSGTGDNQPQHF. The CDR3 nucleotides read TGTGCCAGCTCCGGGACAGGGGATAATCAGCCCCAGCATTTT. V usage is TRBV6-5 and J usage is TRBJ1-5; 10 bases map to TRBD1. The CDR3 has 14 residues. The V gene end was trimmed by 8 bases and the J gene end by 4 bases; junction bases not matched to a gene: 5. Germline V gene lookup returns CDR1 MNHEY and CDR2 SVGAGI.

The rearrangement joins TRBV12-3 or TRBV12-4 to TRBJ2-7, with a weak D call TRBD1 (5 bases). CDR3 length: 12 amino acids. V lost 3 bases and J 3 bases, leaving 6 bases between the germline ends. This CDR3 reads CASSLQGYEQYF. CDR3 DNA sequence: TGTGCCAGCAGTTTGCAGGGCTACGAGCAGTACTTC.

This clone was observed once. The chain has TRBV30 and TRBJ2-5, with D tentatively TRBD2 (5 bases). Trimming took 2 bases from V and 0 from J, leaving 10 bases between them. CDR1 GTSNPN and CDR2 SVGIG come from the germline V gene (reference sequence). This CDR3 comprises 14 residues. The CDR3 bases are TGTGCCTGGAGTAATGGGGAGTACCAAGAGACCCAGTACTTC. Translation gives CAWSNGEYQETQYF.

J is TRBJ2-5 and V is TRBV19; D is possibly TRBD1 or TRBD2 (5 bases each). Germline values: CDR1 LNHDA, CDR2 SQIVND (reference sequence). Trimming shortened V by 2 bases and J by 7 bases, and 14 bases separated the two germline ends. CDR3 length: 14 amino acids. Written as DNA, the CDR3 is TGTGCCAGTAGTATAAATGGACTTGGGGCGACCCAGTACTTC. It encodes CASSINGLGATQYF.

This rearrangement joins TRBV10-2 to TRBJ1-3; D is unresolved. The CDR3 covers 16 residues. With 7 bases removed from V and 0 bases from J, the gap between germline ends came to 16 bases. Germline CDR1 WSHSY, CDR2 SAAADI. In nucleotides, the CDR3 is TGCGCCAGCAAGGGCAGCAACCTTCACTCTGGAAACACCATATATTTT. Translating it yields CASKGSNLHSGNTIYF.

This clone was counted once. The chain carries TRBV4-1 and TRBJ2-1; 9 nucleotides match TRBD2. Per germline, CDR1 MGHRA and CDR2 YSYEKL. CDR3 size: 20 residues. V lost 1 base and J lost 0; bases outside the gene matches: 13. The CDR3: CASSQVIGLAYESSYNEQFF. The CDR3 DNA sequence: TGCGCCAGCAGCCAAGTTATTGGACTAGCGTACGAGAGCTCCTACAATGAGCAGTTCTTC.

This rearrangement joins TRBV10-3 to TRBJ1-1; TRBD1 matches 7 bases. V shed 6 bases, J shed 4 bases, and the junction held 5 bases outside the gene matches. The germline V gene has CDR1 ENHRY and CDR2 SYGVKD. This CDR3 comprises 13 residues. The CDR3 DNA sequence: TGTGCCATCAGGAGGGCAGGGGGCACTGAAGCTTTCTTT. Protein product: CAIRRAGGTEAFF.

This clone was counted once. The rearrangement uses TRBV11-2 and TRBJ2-1, with unresolved D. This CDR3 contains 15 residues. CDR1 and CDR2 from the germline V gene are SGHAT and FQNNGV. The V end lost 0 bases, the J end lost 2 bases, and 8 bases lay between the germline ends. CDR3 sequence: CASSLERITYNEQFF. The DNA for the CDR3 is TGTGCCAGCAGCTTAGAAAGGATAACCTACAATGAGCAGTTCTTC. Variable domain in full (rest from reference TRBV11-2 and TRBJ2-1): EAGVAQSPRYKIIEKRQSVAFWCNPISGHATLYWYQQILGQGPKLLIQFQNNGVVDDSQLPKDRFSAERLKGVDSTLKIQPAKLEDSAVYLCASSLERITYNEQFFGPGTRLTVL.

The chain joins TRBV6-5 to TRBJ2-1, with 8 positions matching TRBD1. CDR3 length equals 14 residues. CDR1 is MNHEY, CDR2 SVGAGI, per germline. With V trimmed by 6 bases and J by 6 bases, 7 bases remained unmatched. CDR3 amino acids: CASSRQGFPNEQFF. The CDR3 nucleotides are TGTGCCAGCAGCCGACAGGGGTTCCCCAATGAGCAGTTCTTC.

The chain carries TRBV27 and TRBJ2-7; maybe TRBD2 (5 bases). Looked up from germline, CDR1 is MNHEY and CDR2 is SMNVEV (reference sequence). This CDR3 contains 15 residues. V shed 0 bases and J shed 2 bases, with 11 bases lying between them. In DNA form, the CDR3 reads TGTGCCAGCAGTTTATCGGTACTAGGCCCCTACGAGCAGTACTTC. As protein: CASSLSVLGPYEQYF.

The chain combines TRBV12-3 or TRBV12-4 with TRBJ2-3; D might be TRBD2 (6 bases). This CDR3 region has 13 residues. With 5 bases removed from V and 5 bases from J, the gap between germline ends came to 11 bases. The CDR3 loop reads CASSPRTKDTQYF. CDR3 nucleotide sequence: TGTGCCAGCAGTCCGAGGACTAAAGATACGCAGTATTTT.

This clone was seen a few times. V is TRBV5-1 and J is TRBJ1-1; no clear D. Germline CDR1 reads SGHRS; CDR2 reads YFSETQ. With 1 base removed from V and 6 bases from J, the gap between germline ends came to 10 bases. The CDR3 totals 13 residues. CDR3 DNA: TGCGCCAGCAGCTTGACAGAAAACGCTGAAGCTTTCTTT. Translating it yields CASSLTENAEAFF. Full variable domain (rest looked up from reference TRBV5-1 and TRBJ1-1): KAGVTQTPRYLIKTRGQQVTLSCSPISGHRSVSWYQQTPGQGLQFLFEYFSETQRNKGNFPGRFSGRQFSNSRSEMNVSTLELGDSALYLCASSLTENAEAFFGQGTRLTVV.